One and the same sample provided the 2 T cell receptor beta chains below, sequenced in a study of cytomegalovirus exposure and HLA in healthy donors. The study ran its PCR with 60 Vbeta and 13 Jbeta primers. Produced via immunoSEQ multiplex PCR; TCRdb's table is partial and in-frame only. The sample has around 170,000 clones, over 65% seen once; the top ten hold around 2.8%. Sequenced material: PBMCs. The origin of the receptors is a woman aged 50 to 60 in good health and CMV-seropositive.

The chain is built from TRBV11-3 and TRBJ2-3; tentative D call: TRBD2 (7 bases). The CDR3 consists of 16 residues. Deletions cut 5 bases from V and 6 bases from J, with 21 bases between. In germline, CDR1 is SGHNT, CDR2 YENEEA. Here the CDR3 reads CASSLSSVGGPDTQYF. In DNA form, the CDR3 reads TGTGCCAGCAGCCTCTCCTCGGTGGGGGGGCCTGATACGCAGTATTTT.

With regard to this clone: Mismatch with germline at one junction end may stem from a read error. This chain links TRBV7-9 with TRBJ2-7, with D perhaps matching TRBD1 (5 bases). Germline V gene sequence: CDR1 SEHNR, CDR2 FQNEAQ (reference sequence). The CDR3 runs 16 residues. CDR3 loop: CASSQVSQGAPYEQYF. CDR3 DNA sequence: TGCGCCAGCAGCCAAGTAAGCCAAGGGGCGCCCTACGAGCAGTACTTC.